This T cell receptor beta chain derives from a study of T cells in women clearing cervical HPV infection. On the study more broadly: Blood came at first lesion visit for cases, post-clearance for controls. Overall study findings and caveats: Repertoire richness, not evenness, was significantly elevated in CIN3+ cases versus controls. Effector/memory and HPV-specific T cells were not isolated, and association timing is unknown.

For this clone: The antigen remains unidentified. The CDR3 end lies 3 residues beyond the end of the read and is filled in from the germline J gene.

immunoSEQ multiplex PCR used an average of roughly 1,300 ng genomic DNA. Assay: immunoSEQ multiplex PCR; the TCRdb copy retains only in-frame clones and omits some. Here the sample table reports about 22,000 clones. The ends were cut back, 4 bases at V and 3 bases at J, with 9 bases in the middle. The germline CDR1 and CDR2 sequences are SEHNR and FQNEAQ (reference sequence). The CDR3 extends over 13 amino acids. The sample comprised blood buffy coat. The TCR originated in a woman aged 18 to 75 with a cervical HPV16 infection that either progressed to CIN3+ or cleared (not recorded which). This sequence joins TRBV7-9 and TRBJ1-2; D uncertain. The part of the CDR3 DNA that was read is TGTGCCAGCAGCTCCACTCGCGACTATGGC. Protein product: CASSSTRDYG. The complete CDR3 protein is CASSSTRDYGYTF. Variable domain in full (rest from reference TRBV7-9 and TRBJ1-2): DTGVSQNPRHKITKRGQNVTFRCDPISEHNRLYWYRQTLGQGPEFLTYFQNEAQLEKSRLLSDRFSAERPKGSFSTLEIQRTEQGDSAMYLCASSSTRDYGYTFGSGTRLTVV.